What follows are 26 T cell receptor beta chains derived from one specimen sequenced in a study of cytomegalovirus exposure and HLA in healthy donors. This PCR relied on a set of 60 Vbeta primers and 13 Jbeta primers. Measured with immunoSEQ multiplex PCR; TCRdb has only the in-frame clones, and not every one. The sample holds about 140,000 clones, roughly 66% seen once. Sequencing input: PBMCs. These receptors all stem from a woman aged 55-69 years in good health and CMV-seronegative.

This chain uses TRBV19 with TRBJ1-2; no firm D call. CDR1 is LNHDA, CDR2 SQIVND, per germline (reference sequence). This CDR3 region has 11 residues. V lost 3 bases to trimming and J lost 8 bases, with 7 bases between them. The CDR3, as DNA: TGTGCCAGTAGTATCACGGGGGGCTACACCTTC. This translates into CASSITGGYTF.

J is TRBJ1-2 and V is TRBV5-1; 9 nucleotides agree with TRBD1. The length of the CDR3 is 13 residues. Trimming cost V 8 bases and J 4 bases; bases outside gene matches: 6. CDR1 is SGHRS and CDR2 is YFSETQ in the germline V gene. The CDR3 loop reads CASGTGTGYGYTF. CDR3 coding DNA: TGCGCCAGTGGGACAGGGACGGGCTATGGCTACACCTTC.

The chain is built from TRBV15 and TRBJ2-1, with 9 bases matching TRBD2. CDR3 size: 13 residues. V gave up 8 bases and J gave up 7 bases; unmatched junction bases: 6. CDR1 is LNHNV, CDR2 YYDKDF, per germline (reference sequence). For the CDR3, the DNA is TGTGCCACCTGGGTAGCGGGAGTGAATGAGCAGTTCTTC. This gives the protein CATWVAGVNEQFF.

This chain uses TRBV5-4 with TRBJ2-7; TRBD2 agrees at 7 bases. J gave up 5 bases and V 3 bases, and 14 bases lay outside the gene matches. The germline V gene encodes CDR1 SGHNT and CDR2 YYREEE (reference sequence). The CDR3 runs to 16 residues. The CDR3 DNA is TGTGCCAGCAGCTCCGGACTAGTTGGTGTTGGAGACGAGCAGTACTTC. This translates into CASSSGLVGVGDEQYF.

The genes are TRBV2 and TRBJ2-1; D is perhaps TRBD1 (6 bases). The CDR3 covers 13 residues. V lost 6 bases and J 8 bases, leaving 14 bases between the germline ends. From germline, CDR1 is SNHLY and CDR2 FYNNEI. This chain's CDR3 is CASRGGQSYEQFF. The CDR3, as DNA: TGTGCCAGCAGGGGCGGACAGTCCTATGAGCAGTTCTTC.

The chain has TRBV21-1 and TRBJ2-3; the D call of TRBD2 is as the table states it, not checked on the DNA. TRBV21-1 is reported as a pseudogene. The CDR3 has 23 amino acids. CDR3 sequence (DNA): TGTGCCAGCAGCAAGGGAATCCCACCTCGGAGGGGGGGGACTAGCGGGAGCCCAGATACGCAGTATTTT. This encodes CASSKGIPPRRGGTSGSPDTQYF.

The genes are TRBV27 and TRBJ2-7; TRBD2 matches 7 bases. After removal of 8 bases from V and 4 bases from J, the junction contained 11 bases not matched to a gene. CDR3 length equals 14 residues. Germline V gene data show CDR1 as MNHEY and CDR2 as SMNVEV (reference sequence). DNA for the CDR3: TGTGCCAGCGCTCCGGGACTAAGGACTTACGAGCAGTACTTC. This encodes CASAPGLRTYEQYF.

The rearrangement links TRBV7-9 to TRBJ2-3; no clear D gene. The CDR3 is 15 amino acids. Germline values: CDR1 SEHNR, CDR2 FQNEAQ (reference sequence). V was clipped by 1 base and J by 5 bases, with 13 bases between them. The CDR3 loop reads CASSLEAGDRDTQYF. CDR3 DNA sequence: TGTGCCAGCAGCTTAGAGGCCGGAGATAGAGATACGCAGTATTTT.

This clone was found once. V and J are TRBV5-6 and TRBJ2-1; D possibly corresponds to TRBD2 (6 bases). Looked up from germline, CDR1 is SGHDT and CDR2 is YYEEEE. The CDR3 covers 14 residues. V dropped 4 bases and J dropped 6 bases, with 14 bases sitting between them. The CDR3 DNA reads as TGTGCCAGCAGCGCCGGGACTCCCCCCAATGAGCAGTTCTTC. Amino acid sequence: CASSAGTPPNEQFF. Combining the CDR3 with reference TRBV5-6 and TRBJ2-1 gives the whole variable domain DAGVTQSPTHLIKTRGQQVTLRCSPKSGHDTVSWYQQALGQGPQFIFQYYEEEERQRGNFPDRFSGHQFPNYSSELNVNALLLGDSALYLCASSAGTPPNEQFFGPGTRLTVL.

The chain links TRBV27 to TRBJ2-5, with TRBD2 matching over 9 bases. With 7 bases clipped from V and 6 bases from J, the junction kept 9 bases outside the gene matches. There are 14 residues in the CDR3. Germline V gene lookup returns CDR1 MNHEY and CDR2 SMNVEV (reference sequence). CDR3 amino acids: CASILSSGKKTQYF. The CDR3 bases are TGTGCCAGCATCCTATCTAGCGGGAAAAAGACCCAGTACTTC.

The chain links TRBV19 to TRBJ2-5, with D possibly matching TRBD1 (5 bases). The CDR3 is made up of 15 amino acids. Germline V lookup: CDR1 LNHDA, CDR2 SQIVND (reference sequence). Trimming cost V 0 bases and J 5 bases, with 13 bases left between them. The CDR3 spells CASSIENRPFETQYF. The CDR3 region has the DNA TGTGCCAGTAGTATAGAGAACAGGCCGTTTGAGACCCAGTACTTC.

The rearrangement joins TRBV27 to TRBJ2-1, with 12 bases fitting TRBD2. Germline lookup yields CDR1 MNHEY and CDR2 SMNVEV (reference sequence). V shed 6 bases and J 6 bases; nucleotides not matched to a gene: 6. There are 15 residues in the CDR3. CDR3 DNA sequence: TGTGCCAGCAGGCTAGCGGGGGGGCCGCCCAATGAGCAGTTCTTC. Residues: CASRLAGGPPNEQFF.

The genes are TRBV7-9 and TRBJ2-3; tentative D call: TRBD2 (6 bases). V was trimmed by 4 bases and J by 4 bases, leaving 18 bases between them. CDR1 is SEHNR and CDR2 is FQNEAQ in the germline V gene (reference sequence). The CDR3 is made up of 16 amino acids. CDR3 in amino acids: CASSSDRPGGPDTQYF. DNA for the CDR3: TGTGCCAGCAGCTCTGACAGACCCGGGGGACCAGATACGCAGTATTTT.

This chain connects TRBV6-1 to TRBJ2-2; 10 nucleotides align to TRBD2. The junction had 7 bases not matched to a gene; V was cut back by 2 bases and J by 4 bases. CDR3 length equals 17 residues. Germline assignment: CDR1 MNHNS and CDR2 SASEGT. CDR3 sequence: CASSELAGAPSTGELFF. The DNA of the CDR3 is TGTGCCAGCAGTGAACTAGCGGGGGCCCCGAGCACCGGGGAGCTGTTTTTT.

The chain couples TRBV6-1 to TRBJ2-3, with TRBD2 identical over 12 bases. Germline CDR1 MNHNS, CDR2 SASEGT. V lost 7 bases to trimming and J lost 2 bases; unmatched junction nucleotides: 4. The CDR3 runs 15 residues. The CDR3 reads CASTTSGGNTDTQYF. CDR3 nucleotides: TGTGCCAGCACTACTAGCGGGGGGAACACAGATACGCAGTATTTT.

The chain recombines TRBV28 with TRBJ1-5; D not certain. Germline-derived CDR1 and CDR2 are MDHEN and SYDVKM. CDR3 length: 13 residues. V was pared by 3 bases and J by 5 bases, with 8 bases between. In DNA, the CDR3 is TGTGCCAGCAGTTTGAGTCCCGATCAGCCCCAGCATTTT. Amino acids: CASSLSPDQPQHF.

The genes are TRBV7-9 and TRBJ1-6; 9 positions match TRBD1. Germline CDR1 and CDR2: SEHNR and FQNEAQ (reference sequence). The J segment lost 8 bases and the V segment lost 6 bases, leaving 8 bases of the junction unmatched. There are 15 residues in the CDR3. This CDR3 is CASRLTGGIHSPLHF. As DNA, the CDR3 is TGTGCCAGCAGATTAACAGGGGGCATCCATTCACCCCTCCACTTT. The variable domain in full, with the rest retrieved from reference TRBV7-9 and TRBJ1-6, is DTGVSQNPRHKITKRGQNVTFRCDPISEHNRLYWYRQTLGQGPEFLTYFQNEAQLEKSRLLSDRFSAERPKGSFSTLEIQRTEQGDSAMYLCASRLTGGIHSPLHFGNGTRLTVT.

V gene TRBV14 combines with J gene TRBJ2-3, with D tentatively TRBD1 (5 bases). Trimming took 1 base from V and 4 from J, leaving 6 bases between them. The germline V gene has CDR1 SGHDN and CDR2 FVKESK. The CDR3 runs 13 residues. CDR3 coding DNA: TGTGCCAGCAGCCAAGTGGGGCCAGATACGCAGTATTTT. Protein: CASSQVGPDTQYF.

The V and J genes are TRBV6-5 and TRBJ2-7, with TRBD1 identical over 8 bases. V shed 7 bases and J 9 bases; nucleotides not matched to a gene: 5. The germline CDR1 and CDR2 sequences are MNHEY and SVGAGI. The CDR3 covers 11 residues. The CDR3 protein is CASMLGQGQYF. CDR3 DNA: TGTGCCAGCATGCTTGGACAGGGGCAGTACTTC.

V is TRBV29-1 and J is TRBJ1-5; D might be TRBD1 (6 bases). Trimming shortened V by 7 bases and J by 4 bases, and 11 bases separated the two germline ends. Germline CDR1 SQVTM, CDR2 ANQGSEA. The CDR3 has 12 residues. In nucleotides, the CDR3 is TGCAGCGCCGGAGACAGGAATCAGCCCCAGCATTTT. The encoded protein is CSAGDRNQPQHF.

This clone was picked up a small number of times. The chain links TRBV6-1 to TRBJ1-5; D is possibly TRBD1 (6 bases). CDR1 is MNHNS, CDR2 SASEGT, per germline. Between the trimmed V and J ends, which lost 0 bases and 11 bases, there was a span of 11 bases. The CDR3 loop spans 13 amino acids. CDR3 coding DNA: TGTGCCAGCAGTGAAGCGCTTGAGGGGGCCCAGCATTTT. Encoded protein: CASSEALEGAQHF.

The rearrangement links TRBV27 to TRBJ2-7, with D possibly being TRBD1 (6 bases). The CDR3 length is 16 residues. Germline V gene sequence: CDR1 MNHEY, CDR2 SMNVEV (reference sequence). V gave up 4 bases and J gave up 2 bases, with 18 bases separating them. The CDR3 loop reads CASSWATSRGTYEQYF. The CDR3, as DNA: TGTGCCAGCAGTTGGGCCACCTCCAGGGGAACCTACGAGCAGTACTTC.

The chain is built from TRBV11-2 and TRBJ2-1, with 10 positions matching TRBD2. Trimming took 7 bases from V and 3 from J; bases not matched to a gene: 6. This CDR3 spans 15 amino acids. CDR1 is SGHAT, CDR2 FQNNGV, per germline. This CDR3 is CASKRERGGYNEQFF. The CDR3 DNA is TGTGCCAGCAAAAGGGAGCGGGGGGGCTACAATGAGCAGTTCTTC.

The J gene is TRBJ1-1, the V gene TRBV5-1, with D tentatively TRBD1 (6 bases). The germline V and J ends were trimmed by 5 bases and 10 bases, with 15 bases remaining between them. Germline values: CDR1 SGHRS, CDR2 YFSETQ. This CDR3 comprises 12 residues. The CDR3 loop reads CASRRTDGVAFF. DNA of the CDR3: TGCGCCAGCAGAAGGACAGATGGTGTAGCTTTCTTT.

The rearrangement uses TRBV7-2 and TRBJ2-3, with 7 positions matching TRBD1. Trimming took 4 bases from V and 2 from J; bases not matched to a gene: 6. The CDR3 contains 15 residues. In germline, CDR1 is SGHTA, CDR2 FQGNSA. The DNA of the CDR3 is TGTGCCAGCAGCTCGGGACAGAGTAACACAGATACGCAGTATTTT. Residues: CASSSGQSNTDTQYF.

The chain couples TRBV13 to TRBJ2-7; weak D call: TRBD2 (6 bases). Germline V gene data show CDR1 as PRHDT and CDR2 as FYEKMQ (reference sequence). The CDR3 length is 14 residues. V lost 5 bases and J 4 bases, leaving 15 bases between the germline ends. The DNA for the CDR3 is TGTGCCAGCAGCCAGCGGGCGGAGTTTTACGAGCAGTACTTC. It yields the protein CASSQRAEFYEQYF. The full variable domain, in which reference TRBV13 and TRBJ2-7 provide the parts outside the CDR3, is AAGVIQSPRHLIKEKRETATLKCYPIPRHDTVYWYQQGPGQDPQFLISFYEKMQSDKGSIPDRFSAQQFSDYHSELNMSSLELGDSALYFCASSQRAEFYEQYFGPGTRLTVT.